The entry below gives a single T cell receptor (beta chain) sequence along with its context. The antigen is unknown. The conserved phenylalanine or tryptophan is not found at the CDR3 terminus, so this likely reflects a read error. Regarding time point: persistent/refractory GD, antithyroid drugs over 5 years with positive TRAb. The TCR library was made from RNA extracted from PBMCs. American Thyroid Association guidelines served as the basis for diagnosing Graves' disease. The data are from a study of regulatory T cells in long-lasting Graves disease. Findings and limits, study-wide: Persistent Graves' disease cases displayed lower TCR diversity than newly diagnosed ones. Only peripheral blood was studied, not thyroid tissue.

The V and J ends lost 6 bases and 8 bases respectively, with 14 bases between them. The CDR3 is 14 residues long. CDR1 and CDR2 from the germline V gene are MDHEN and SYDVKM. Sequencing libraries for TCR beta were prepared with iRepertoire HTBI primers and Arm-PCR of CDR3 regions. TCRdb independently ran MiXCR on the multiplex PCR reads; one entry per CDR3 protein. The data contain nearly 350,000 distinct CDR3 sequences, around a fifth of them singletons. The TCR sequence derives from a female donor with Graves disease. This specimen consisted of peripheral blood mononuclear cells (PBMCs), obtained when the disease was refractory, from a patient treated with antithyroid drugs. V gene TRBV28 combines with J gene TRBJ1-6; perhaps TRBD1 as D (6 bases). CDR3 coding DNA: TGTGCCAGCAGCTCCGGGACAAGATATTCACCCCTCCACCTT. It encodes CASSSGTRYSPLHL.